A selection of T cell receptor beta chains follows, all from one sample in a study of tumor-infiltrating lymphocytes in oesophageal squamous cell carcinoma. In TCRdb, the PCR reads were re-called with MiXCR into one record per CDR3 protein. The sample holds 23,000 or so distinct CDR3 sequences, approximately 37% seen once. Sequencing was performed on esophageal tumor tissue. The receptors here all came from a female donor with esophageal squamous cell carcinoma. CDR3s include the opening cysteine and the closing phenylalanine or tryptophan. D genes are given only for firm matches. Not all rows give a size; the values are once, few, many and, for expanded clones, a class.

>TRBV7-3|TRBJ2-2|many|.
TGTGCCAGCTCACCACTGGGGGCTAGCACCGGGGAGCTGTTTTTT
CASSPLGASTGELFF
>TRBV28|TRBJ1-4|many|.
TGTGCCAGCAGTTTAAATTGGGCTGCTAATGAAAAACTGTTTTTT
CASSLNWAANEKLFF
>TRBV7-3|TRBJ2-2|medium-sized|.
TGTGCCAGCAGCTCCAAGAACACCGGGGAGCTGTTTTTT
CASSSKNTGELFF
>TRBV5-1|TRBJ2-2|.|.
TGCGCCAGCAGCTTGGTTCCTAGCGCCGGGGAGCTGTTTTTT
CASSLVPSAGELFF
>TRBV5-4|TRBJ2-1|many|.
TGTGCCAGCAGCTTGGCCGGTAGCGCTACCTACAATGAGCAGTTCTTC
CASSLAGSATYNEQFF
>TRBV11-3|TRBJ2-2|.|TRBD1
TGTGCCAGCAGCTCGGGGACAGGGGGCTGGACCGGGGAGCTGTTTTTT
CASSSGTGGWTGELFF
>TRBV7-3|TRBJ2-5|few|.
TGTGCCAGCAGCTTAGGGCAGGGTCTGGAGACCCAGTACTTC
CASSLGQGLETQYF
>TRBV19|TRBJ2-2|.|.
TGTGCCAGTAGTCCCTGGGCTAGATCCGGGGAGCTGTTTTTT
CASSPWARSGELFF
>TRBV7-2|TRBJ2-7|few|.
TGTGCCAGCAGCTACGGGAGAGACTACGAGCAGTACTTC
CASSYGRDYEQYF
>TRBV7-4|TRBJ2-7|few|TRBD2
TGTGCCAGCAGCGAAGTTAGCGGGAGGGCCGTCGAGCAGTACTTC
CASSEVSGRAVEQYF
>TRBV7-6|TRBJ2-7|medium-sized|.
TGTGCCAGCAGCTCACAAAATGGGCCCTTCTCCGAGCAGTACTTC
CASSSQNGPFSEQYF
>TRBV11-2|TRBJ1-1|many|.
TGTGCCAGCAGCGTAGCTAGGACCGTTGAAGCTTTCTTT
CASSVARTVEAFF
>TRBV6-4|TRBJ2-6|many|.
TGTGCCAGCAGTCCCCGGTGGGGTAGTGGGGCCAACGTCCTGACTTTC
CASSPRWGSGANVLTF
>TRBV6-6|TRBJ2-7|many|TRBD1
TGTGCCAGCAGTTACAGCCCGGGACAGAACTACGAGCAGTACTTC
CASSYSPGQNYEQYF
>TRBV7-8|TRBJ1-2|medium-sized|TRBD1
TGTGCCAGCAGCCCCGCGGAGGGGGCACAATATGGCTACACCTTC
CASSPAEGAQYGYTF
>TRBV2|TRBJ1-1|.|.
TGTGCCAGCATTCCCGATATGAACACTGAAGCTTTCTTT
CASIPDMNTEAFF
>TRBV2|TRBJ2-7|.|TRBD2
TGTGCCAGCAGTGAGGGGACTAGCGGGAGGGTCTACGAGCAGTACTTC
CASSEGTSGRVYEQYF
>TRBV7-9|TRBJ2-3|.|.
TGTGCCAGCAGCCCCGGGACACCGCATACGCAGTATTTT
CASSPGTPHTQYF
>TRBV19|TRBJ2-2|many|TRBD2
TGTGCCAGTAGTAGACACCAAGGCGGGAGTCCCGGGGAGCTGTTTTTT
CASSRHQGGSPGELFF
>TRBV7-6|TRBJ2-7|once|TRBD2
TGTGCCAGCCGCAGAAACGGAGACGGGGGGGAGCAGTACTTC
CASRRNGDGGEQYF
>TRBV28|TRBJ1-2|.|.
TGTGCCAGCCGGCAGGACCATGGCTACACCTTC
CASRQDHGYTF
>TRBV9|TRBJ2-7|once|.
TGTGCCAGCAGCGTAGCCGCCGTGGATGTTGAGCAGTACTTC
CASSVAAVDVEQYF
>TRBV7-2|TRBJ1-2|.|.
TGTGCCAGCAGTCCCGACGGATTCTATGGCTACACCTTC
CASSPDGFYGYTF